A selection of T cell receptor beta chains follows, all from one sample in a study of blood T cell repertoires in COVID-19. Clones were sequenced by immunoSEQ multiplex PCR, and TCRdb holds only the in-frame ones, with some missing. The sample carries some 200,000 clones, roughly 89% recorded once. What was sequenced was peripheral blood. Receptors originate from a man between 18 and 29 years old with active or convalescent COVID-19. CDR3s include the opening cysteine and the closing phenylalanine or tryptophan. Fields, in order: V gene, J gene, clone size, D gene, CDR3 DNA, CDR3 protein. D genes are given only for firm matches. Clone size, where shown, is once, few, many, or a class for clones that have expanded.

v_call: TRBV11-3; j_call: TRBJ2-3; clone_size: few; d_call: NA; cdr3_nt: TGTGCCACCCAACAGGGCACTAGCACAGATACGCAGTATTTT; cdr3_aa: CATQQGTSTDTQYF
v_call: TRBV9; j_call: TRBJ1-1; clone_size: NA; d_call: NA; cdr3_nt: TGTGCCAGCAGCGCCGATTCGTGGCAGGGCGACACTGAAGCTTTCTTT; cdr3_aa: CASSADSWQGDTEAFF
v_call: TRBV4-1; j_call: TRBJ2-7; clone_size: NA; d_call: TRBD2; cdr3_nt: TGCGCCAGCAGCCGTTCCGGGACTAGCGACCGAACCTACGAGCAGTACTTC; cdr3_aa: CASSRSGTSDRTYEQYF
v_call: TRBV18; j_call: TRBJ1-5; clone_size: NA; d_call: NA; cdr3_nt: TGTGCCAGCTCACTTAATGATAGAGCGCCCCAGCATTTT; cdr3_aa: CASSLNDRAPQHF
v_call: TRBV28; j_call: TRBJ1-5; clone_size: NA; d_call: TRBD1; cdr3_nt: TGTGCCAGCAGTTCCCCGACAGGGTTTCAGCCCCAGCATTTT; cdr3_aa: CASSSPTGFQPQHF
v_call: TRBV6-5; j_call: TRBJ1-2; clone_size: NA; d_call: NA; cdr3_nt: TGTGCCAGCAGATCTACTAGTAACTATGGCTACACCTTC; cdr3_aa: CASRSTSNYGYTF
v_call: TRBV7-2; j_call: TRBJ2-2; clone_size: NA; d_call: NA; cdr3_nt: TGTGCCAGCAGCTTAGAGGGGGGGCGATGGATGACGAACACCGGGGAGCTGTTTTTT; cdr3_aa: CASSLEGGRWMTNTGELFF
v_call: TRBV6-1; j_call: TRBJ1-2; clone_size: NA; d_call: NA; cdr3_nt: TGTGCCAGCAGTGAACAGGAGGGAGTTCCCAACTATGGCTACACCTTC; cdr3_aa: CASSEQEGVPNYGYTF
v_call: TRBV28; j_call: TRBJ1-3; clone_size: NA; d_call: TRBD1; cdr3_nt: TGTGCCAGCAGTTCTCCCGACAGGGGGATCTCTGGAAACACCATATATTTT; cdr3_aa: CASSSPDRGISGNTIYF
v_call: TRBV18; j_call: TRBJ1-3; clone_size: NA; d_call: NA; cdr3_nt: TGTGCCAGCTCACGGGTCCCGACAGACCCCTCTGGAAACACCATATATTTT; cdr3_aa: CASSRVPTDPSGNTIYF
v_call: TRBV9; j_call: TRBJ2-1; clone_size: NA; d_call: TRBD1; cdr3_nt: TGTGCCAGCAGCGTCTACACACCGGGACAGCCCAATGAGCAGTTCTTC; cdr3_aa: CASSVYTPGQPNEQFF
v_call: TRBV7-2; j_call: TRBJ1-1; clone_size: NA; d_call: NA; cdr3_nt: TGTGCCAGCAGCGCACAGGGAAGAAACACTGAAGCTTTCTTT; cdr3_aa: CASSAQGRNTEAFF
v_call: TRBV3-1/TRBV3-2; j_call: TRBJ1-2; clone_size: NA; d_call: NA; cdr3_nt: TGTGCCAGCAGCCAAGAGAACAAGGCGGGGTATGGCTACACCTTC; cdr3_aa: CASSQENKAGYGYTF
v_call: TRBV2; j_call: TRBJ1-1; clone_size: NA; d_call: NA; cdr3_nt: TGTGCCAGCAGTGAATTGGCCGGGGTCATGAACACTGAAGCTTTCTTT; cdr3_aa: CASSELAGVMNTEAFF
v_call: TRBV4-2; j_call: TRBJ2-2; clone_size: NA; d_call: NA; cdr3_nt: TGTGCCAGCAGCCAAGTTCAGGGGACCGGGGAGCTGTTTTTT; cdr3_aa: CASSQVQGTGELFF
v_call: TRBV7-9; j_call: TRBJ2-1; clone_size: NA; d_call: TRBD2; cdr3_nt: TGTGCCAGCAGCTTAGCAGGGCTCGGAGCGGGAGGTGTACTCTTC; cdr3_aa: CASSLAGLGAGGVLF
v_call: TRBV2; j_call: TRBJ1-1; clone_size: NA; d_call: TRBD1; cdr3_nt: TGTGCCAGCAGTAGACAGGGGGCAATGCCTGAAGCTTTCTTT; cdr3_aa: CASSRQGAMPEAFF
v_call: TRBV5-6; j_call: TRBJ2-2; clone_size: NA; d_call: TRBD1; cdr3_nt: TGTGCCAGCAGCTTAGAGGGGGCGCGTGTCACCGGGGAGCTGTTTTTT; cdr3_aa: CASSLEGARVTGELFF
v_call: TRBV10-3; j_call: TRBJ1-2; clone_size: few; d_call: NA; cdr3_nt: TGTGCCATCAAAGCGGGTTTGGAGGCCCTCTATGGCTACACCTTC; cdr3_aa: CAIKAGLEALYGYTF
v_call: TRBV28; j_call: TRBJ1-1; clone_size: NA; d_call: NA; cdr3_nt: TGTGCCAGCAGTTCTCGGGGTGGTATGAACACTGAAGCTTTCTTT; cdr3_aa: CASSSRGGMNTEAFF
v_call: TRBV4-2; j_call: TRBJ1-3; clone_size: few; d_call: NA; cdr3_nt: TGTGCCAGCAGCCGAGAAGTGGTTTCGGCTGGAAACACCATATATTTT; cdr3_aa: CASSREVVSAGNTIYF
v_call: TRBV5-6; j_call: TRBJ1-1; clone_size: few; d_call: NA; cdr3_nt: TGTGCCAGCAGCTTGGACGTCAGCGCCCCTGAAGCTTTCTTT; cdr3_aa: CASSLDVSAPEAFF
v_call: TRBV10-2; j_call: TRBJ1-2; clone_size: NA; d_call: TRBD1; cdr3_nt: TGCGCCAGCAGTGAGGACCAGGGGGCCCCCTATGGCTACACCTTC; cdr3_aa: CASSEDQGAPYGYTF
v_call: TRBV5-5; j_call: TRBJ1-1; clone_size: NA; d_call: TRBD1; cdr3_nt: TGTGCCAGCAGCTCTAGACAGGGGAACACTGAAGCTTTCTTT; cdr3_aa: CASSSRQGNTEAFF
v_call: TRBV6-5; j_call: TRBJ1-1; clone_size: NA; d_call: NA; cdr3_nt: TGTGCCAGCAGTTACCTTCGGGGGGCTGAAGCTTTCTTT; cdr3_aa: CASSYLRGAEAFF
v_call: TRBV6-6; j_call: TRBJ2-1; clone_size: NA; d_call: NA; cdr3_nt: TGTGCCAGCAGTAACCAACAGGGCTACAATGAGCAGTTCTTC; cdr3_aa: CASSNQQGYNEQFF
v_call: TRBV9; j_call: TRBJ1-1; clone_size: NA; d_call: NA; cdr3_nt: TGTGCCAGCAGCGTATCAGGGTTGAACACTGAAGCTTTCTTT; cdr3_aa: CASSVSGLNTEAFF
v_call: TRBV24-1; j_call: TRBJ1-6; clone_size: NA; d_call: TRBD1; cdr3_nt: TGTGCCACCAGTGATTCCGGGACAGATAATTCACCCCTCCACTTT; cdr3_aa: CATSDSGTDNSPLHF
v_call: TRBV18; j_call: TRBJ1-1; clone_size: few; d_call: NA; cdr3_nt: TGTGCCAGCTCACCACGACGACAAGAGAACACTGAAGCTTTCTTT; cdr3_aa: CASSPRRQENTEAFF
v_call: TRBV5-1; j_call: TRBJ1-4; clone_size: NA; d_call: NA; cdr3_nt: TGCGCCAGCTCCCGGGTCTCCGGCAAGGGGAATGAAAAACTGTTTTTT; cdr3_aa: CASSRVSGKGNEKLFF
v_call: TRBV23-1; j_call: TRBJ1-5; clone_size: NA; d_call: TRBD1; cdr3_nt: TGCGCCAGCACCCTCAAGACAGGGGAAGCGAGCAATCAGCCCCAGCATTTT; cdr3_aa: CASTLKTGEASNQPQHF
v_call: TRBV6-6; j_call: TRBJ1-2; clone_size: NA; d_call: NA; cdr3_nt: TGTGCCAGCAGTTACTCGCCTCCTGGAGGGGGCTACACCTTC; cdr3_aa: CASSYSPPGGGYTF
v_call: TRBV7-9; j_call: TRBJ2-5; clone_size: NA; d_call: NA; cdr3_nt: TGTGCCAGCAGCTGGGCAGGACAAGAGACCCAGTACTTC; cdr3_aa: CASSWAGQETQYF
v_call: TRBV30; j_call: TRBJ1-5; clone_size: NA; d_call: NA; cdr3_nt: TGTGCCTGGAGTGTAGCAGGGACAAATCAGCCCCAGCATTTT; cdr3_aa: CAWSVAGTNQPQHF
v_call: TRBV18; j_call: TRBJ2-5; clone_size: NA; d_call: TRBD1; cdr3_nt: TGTGCCAGCTCACCTTTGGGGACAGGGGGCGCGCAGACCCAGTACTTC; cdr3_aa: CASSPLGTGGAQTQYF
v_call: TRBV7-2; j_call: TRBJ2-1; clone_size: NA; d_call: NA; cdr3_nt: TGTGCCAGCAGCTCGGGGATGAGCTCCTACAATGAGCAGTTCTTC; cdr3_aa: CASSSGMSSYNEQFF
v_call: TRBV9; j_call: TRBJ2-5; clone_size: NA; d_call: NA; cdr3_nt: TGTGCCAGCAGCGAAGAGGACGGAGGAAGATGGGAGACCCAGTACTTC; cdr3_aa: CASSEEDGGRWETQYF